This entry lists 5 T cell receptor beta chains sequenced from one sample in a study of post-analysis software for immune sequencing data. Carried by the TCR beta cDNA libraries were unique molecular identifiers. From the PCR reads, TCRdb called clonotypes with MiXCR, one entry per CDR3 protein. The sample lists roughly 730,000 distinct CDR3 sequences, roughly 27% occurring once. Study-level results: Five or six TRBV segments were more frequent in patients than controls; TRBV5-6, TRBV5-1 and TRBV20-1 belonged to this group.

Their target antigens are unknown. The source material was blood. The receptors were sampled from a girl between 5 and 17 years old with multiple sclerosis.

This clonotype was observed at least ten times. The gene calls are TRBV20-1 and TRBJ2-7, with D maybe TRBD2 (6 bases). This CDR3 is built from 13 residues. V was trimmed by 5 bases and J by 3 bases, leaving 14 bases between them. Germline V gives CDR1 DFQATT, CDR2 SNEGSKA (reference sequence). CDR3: CSARAAGSYEQYF. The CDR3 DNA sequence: TGCAGTGCTCGGGCAGCGGGTAGCTACGAGCAGTACTTC.

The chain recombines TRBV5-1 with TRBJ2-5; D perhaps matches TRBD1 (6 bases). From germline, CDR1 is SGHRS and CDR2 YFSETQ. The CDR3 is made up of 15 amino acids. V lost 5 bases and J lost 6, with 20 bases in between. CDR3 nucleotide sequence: TGCGCCAGCAGTTACACAGGGTTGGCTTTGAAGACCCAGTACTTC. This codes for CASSYTGLALKTQYF.

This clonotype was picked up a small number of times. CDR3 in amino acids: CASSDDSDENEQFF. In DNA, the CDR3 is TGTGCCAGCAGTGATGACTCGGACGAAAATGAGCAGTTCTTC. The chain is built from TRBV6-4 and TRBJ2-1; D is unresolved. Germline V gives CDR1 MRHNA, CDR2 SNTAGT. The CDR3 extends over 14 amino acids. V was clipped by 3 bases and J by 7 bases, with 13 bases between them.

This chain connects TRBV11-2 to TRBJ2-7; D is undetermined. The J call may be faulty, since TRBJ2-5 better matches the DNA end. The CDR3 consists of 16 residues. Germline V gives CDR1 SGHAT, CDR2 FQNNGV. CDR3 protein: CASSLLSGTLGETQYF. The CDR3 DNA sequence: TGTGCCAGCAGCTTACTTTCAGGCACCCTGGGGGAGACCCAGTACTTC.

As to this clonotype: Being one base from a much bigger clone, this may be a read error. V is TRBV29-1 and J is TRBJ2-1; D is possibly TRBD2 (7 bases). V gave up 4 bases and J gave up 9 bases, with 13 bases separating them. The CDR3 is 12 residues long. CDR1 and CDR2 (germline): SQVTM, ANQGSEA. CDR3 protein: CSVAQGRGEQFF. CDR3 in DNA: TGCAGCGTTGCCCAGGGGAGGGGTGAGCAGTTCTTC.